This T cell receptor beta chain was identified during a study of high-grade serous ovarian cancer treatment subgroups. For the study at large: Mean per sample: about 14,000 reads, around 7,100 unique TCR beta rearrangements.

Assay: immunoSEQ multiplex PCR; the TCRdb copy retains only in-frame clones and omits some. The sample contains 30,000 to 40,000 clones, roughly 83% of which appear only once. About this clone itself: Its antigen is currently unknown.

Study-level findings and limits: TCR clonal relatedness correlated positively with neoantigen level. Same-patient tumor repertoires overlapped at roughly 0.1 to 0.79; different patients barely overlapped. These tumor repertoires lack spatial information from bulk sequencing.

Tumor samples were obtained before definitive surgery or chemotherapy. Trimming removed 4 bases from V and 7 bases from J, with 11 bases in between. This CDR3 has 13 amino acids. Germline loops: CDR1 SGHNT, CDR2 YENEEA. The source of this sequence is a human donor with high-grade serous ovarian cancer. Material: tumor tissue. The chain carries TRBV11-3 and TRBJ2-1; weak D call: TRBD1 (5 bases). As DNA, the CDR3 is TGTGCCAGCAGCTCAGGGCCGTGGAATGAGCAGTTCTTC. Its protein is CASSSGPWNEQFF.